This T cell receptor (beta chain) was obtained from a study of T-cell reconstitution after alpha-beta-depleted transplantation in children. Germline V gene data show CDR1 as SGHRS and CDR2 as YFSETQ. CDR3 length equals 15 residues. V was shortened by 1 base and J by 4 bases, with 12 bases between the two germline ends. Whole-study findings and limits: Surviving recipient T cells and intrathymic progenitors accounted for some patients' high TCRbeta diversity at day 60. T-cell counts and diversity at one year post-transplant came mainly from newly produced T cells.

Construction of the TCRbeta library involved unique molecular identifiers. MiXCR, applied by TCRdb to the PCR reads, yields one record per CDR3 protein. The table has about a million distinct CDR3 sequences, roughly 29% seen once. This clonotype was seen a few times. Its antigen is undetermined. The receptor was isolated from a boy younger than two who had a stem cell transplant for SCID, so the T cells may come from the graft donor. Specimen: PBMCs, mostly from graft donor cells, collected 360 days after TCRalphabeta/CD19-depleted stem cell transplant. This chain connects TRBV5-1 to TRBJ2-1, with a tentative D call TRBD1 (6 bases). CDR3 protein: CASSLWTELYNEQFF. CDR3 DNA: TGCGCCAGCAGCTTGTGGACAGAACTGTACAATGAGCAGTTCTTC.